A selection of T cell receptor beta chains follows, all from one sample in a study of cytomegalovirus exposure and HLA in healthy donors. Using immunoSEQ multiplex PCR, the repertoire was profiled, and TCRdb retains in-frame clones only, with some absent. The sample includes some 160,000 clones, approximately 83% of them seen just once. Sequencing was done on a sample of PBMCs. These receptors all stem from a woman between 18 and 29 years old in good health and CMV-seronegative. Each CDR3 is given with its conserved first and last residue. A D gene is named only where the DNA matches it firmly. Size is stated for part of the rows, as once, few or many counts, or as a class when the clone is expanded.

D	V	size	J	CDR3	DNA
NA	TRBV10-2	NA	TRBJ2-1	CACSTSPNEQFF	TGCGCTTGTTCGACTAGTCCGAATGAGCAGTTCTTC
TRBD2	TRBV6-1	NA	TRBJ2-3	CASSEESLSGGAGDTQYF	TGTGCCAGCAGTGAAGAAAGTCTCAGCGGGGGGGCGGGAGATACGCAGTATTTT
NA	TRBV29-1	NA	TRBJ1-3	CSVEDRHSGNTIYF	TGCAGCGTTGAAGACAGACACTCTGGAAACACCATATATTTT
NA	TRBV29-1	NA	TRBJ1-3	CSVEERAPLSGNTIYF	TGCAGCGTTGAAGAGAGGGCCCCTCTCTCTGGAAACACCATATATTTT
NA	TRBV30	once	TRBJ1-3	CAWDVLGGSGNTIYF	TGTGCCTGGGACGTACTCGGGGGCTCTGGAAACACCATATATTTT
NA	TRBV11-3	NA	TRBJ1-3	CASSSGGGAGNTIYF	TGTGCCAGCAGCTCCGGGGGTGGGGCTGGAAACACCATATATTTT
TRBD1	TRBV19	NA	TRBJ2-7	CASSIKGQGFYEQYF	TGTGCCAGTAGTATTAAGGGACAGGGTTTCTACGAGCAGTACTTC
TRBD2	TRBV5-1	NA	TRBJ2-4	CASSSRLAGGSNIQYF	TGCGCCAGCAGCTCGCGACTAGCGGGGGGCAGCAACATTCAGTACTTC
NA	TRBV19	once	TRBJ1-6	CASSIGTRHSPLHF	TGTGCCAGTAGTATTGGGACAAGACATTCACCCCTCCACTTT
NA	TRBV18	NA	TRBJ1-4	CASSRGSGSTEKLFF	TGTGCCAGCTCGCGTGGGTCAGGGTCTACTGAAAAACTGTTTTTT
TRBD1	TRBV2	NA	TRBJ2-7	CASRGDRVNEQYF	TGTGCCAGCAGGGGGGACAGGGTAAACGAGCAGTACTTC
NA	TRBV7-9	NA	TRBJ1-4	CASSKMTGTNEKLFF	TGTGCCAGCAGCAAAATGACAGGAACTAATGAAAAACTGTTTTTT
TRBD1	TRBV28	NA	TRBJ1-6	CASSPPGQGNTYNSPLHF	TGTGCCAGCAGTCCCCCGGGACAGGGAAACACCTATAATTCACCCCTCCACTTT
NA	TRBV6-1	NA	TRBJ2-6	CASSSAGDGANVLTF	TGTGCCAGCAGTTCCGCAGGGGACGGGGCCAACGTCCTGACTTTC
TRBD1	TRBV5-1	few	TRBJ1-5	CASSRNTGVNQPQHF	TGCGCCAGCAGCCGCAACACAGGGGTCAATCAGCCCCAGCATTTT
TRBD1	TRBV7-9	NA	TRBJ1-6	CASSLDRGNSPLHF	TGTGCCAGCAGCTTAGACAGGGGGAATTCACCCCTCCACTTT
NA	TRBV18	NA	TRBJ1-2	CASSAGLSYGYTF	TGTGCCAGCTCAGCGGGTCTGAGCTATGGCTACACCTTC
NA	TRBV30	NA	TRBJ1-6	CAWSVGSPLHF	TGTGCCTGGAGTGTCGGTTCACCCCTCCACTTT
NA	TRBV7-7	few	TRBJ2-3	CASSFGGGADTQYF	TGTGCTAGCAGCTTCGGGGGTGGGGCAGATACGCAGTATTTT
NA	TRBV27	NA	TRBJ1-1	CATRPHRTYTEAFF	TGTGCCACTCGACCCCACAGGACCTACACTGAAGCTTTCTTT
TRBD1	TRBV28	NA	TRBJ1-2	CASSSGDRSFYGYTF	TGTGCCAGCAGTTCCGGGGACAGGTCGTTCTATGGCTACACCTTC
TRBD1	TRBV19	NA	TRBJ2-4	CASSIYVETGGRVNIQYF	TGTGCCAGTAGTATTTATGTGGAGACAGGGGGCAGGGTGAACATTCAGTACTTC
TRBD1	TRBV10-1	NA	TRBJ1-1	CASSPGTGRTFF	TGCGCCAGCAGTCCCGGGACAGGGAGAACTTTCTTT
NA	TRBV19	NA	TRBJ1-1	CASSSGWTEAFF	TGTGCCAGTAGTTCCGGTTGGACTGAAGCTTTCTTT
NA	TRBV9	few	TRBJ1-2	CASSDTSTVPANYGYTF	TGTGCCAGCAGCGACACGTCGACAGTCCCAGCTAACTATGGCTACACCTTC
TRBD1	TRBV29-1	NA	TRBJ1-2	CSVEGQGHGYTF	TGCAGCGTAGAAGGACAGGGGCACGGCTACACCTTC
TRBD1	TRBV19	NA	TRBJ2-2	CATSDRGDTGELFF	TGTGCCACCTCAGACAGGGGAGACACCGGGGAGCTGTTTTTT
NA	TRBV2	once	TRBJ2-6	CASSTYLEANGLTF	TGTGCCAGCAGCACCTATTTAGAGGCCAACGGCCTGACTTTC
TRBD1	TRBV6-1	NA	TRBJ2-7	CASSEGQGSSYEQYF	TGTGCCAGCAGCGAGGGACAGGGTTCTTCCTACGAGCAGTACTTC
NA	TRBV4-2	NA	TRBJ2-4	CASSQPARVTKNIQYF	TGTGCCAGCAGCCAACCCGCCAGGGTAACCAAAAACATTCAGTACTTC
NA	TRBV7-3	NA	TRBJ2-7	CASSLTGTGHPSYEQYF	TGTGCCAGCAGCTTAACGGGAACAGGACACCCCTCCTACGAGCAGTACTTC
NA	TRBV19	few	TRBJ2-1	CASRVQGVDWNEQFF	TGTGCCAGTAGGGTACAGGGAGTGGATTGGAATGAGCAGTTCTTC
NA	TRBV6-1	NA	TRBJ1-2	CASSELTGLSYGYTF	TGTGCCAGCAGTGAACTTACGGGGTTGAGCTATGGCTACACCTTC
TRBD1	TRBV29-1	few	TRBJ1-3	CSVDSLRVLGTGKTGNTIYF	TGCAGCGTTGACTCCCTTAGAGTTCTGGGGACAGGGAAGACTGGAAACACCATATATTTT
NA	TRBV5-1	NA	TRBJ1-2	CASSLEENYGYTF	TGCGCCAGCAGCTTGGAAGAGAACTATGGCTACACCTTC
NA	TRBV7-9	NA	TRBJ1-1	CASSLGGTNTEAFF	TGTGCCAGCAGCTTAGGTGGCACGAACACTGAAGCTTTCTTT
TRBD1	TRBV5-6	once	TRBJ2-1	CASSPGGQITSEQLF	TGTGCCAGCAGCCCAGGGGGACAGATAACAAGTGAGCAGCTCTTC
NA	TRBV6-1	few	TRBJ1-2	CASSLQTESGGYTF	TGTGCCAGCAGTTTACAAACAGAGTCCGGCGGCTACACCTTC
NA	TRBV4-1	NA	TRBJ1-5	CASSQNVAGAGQPQHF	TGCGCCAGCAGCCAGAATGTTGCAGGGGCAGGACAGCCCCAGCATTTT
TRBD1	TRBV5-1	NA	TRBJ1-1	CASSATTGGPTEAFF	TGCGCCAGCAGCGCCACAACAGGGGGCCCCACTGAAGCTTTCTTT
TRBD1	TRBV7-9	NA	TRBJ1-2	CASSSGGGGYGYTF	TGTGCCAGCAGTTCAGGGGGCGGTGGCTATGGCTACACCTTC
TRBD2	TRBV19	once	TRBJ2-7	CASRRTSGSHEQYF	TGTGCCAGTAGGAGGACTAGCGGCTCACACGAGCAGTACTTC
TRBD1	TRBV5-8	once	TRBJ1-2	CASSLEDREYGYTF	TGTGCCAGCAGCTTGGAAGACAGGGAGTATGGCTACACCTTC
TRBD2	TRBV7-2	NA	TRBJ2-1	CASSLALSRGTYNEQFF	TGTGCCAGCAGCTTAGCCCTATCGCGGGGGACCTACAATGAGCAGTTCTTC
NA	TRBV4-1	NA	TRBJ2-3	CASSLGRRGGRSTDTQYF	TGCGCCAGCAGCCTCGGCCGGAGGGGGGGCCGGAGCACAGATACGCAGTATTTT
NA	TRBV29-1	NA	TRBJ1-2	CSGGGANYGYTF	TGCAGCGGAGGAGGGGCTAACTATGGCTACACCTTC
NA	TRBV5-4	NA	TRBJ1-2	CASSFGGGIYGYTF	TGTGCCAGCAGCTTTGGCGGGGGAATCTATGGCTACACCTTC
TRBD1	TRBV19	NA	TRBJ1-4	CASSPRDRRVQRLFF	TGTGCCAGTAGTCCCCGGGACAGGCGCGTGCAGAGACTGTTTTTT
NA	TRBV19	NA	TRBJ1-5	CASSRFGQLSNQPQHF	TGTGCCAGTAGTAGATTCGGACAGCTTAGCAATCAGCCCCAGCATTTT
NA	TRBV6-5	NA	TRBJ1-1	CASSLQGNTEAFF	TGTGCCAGCAGCCTACAGGGGAACACTGAAGCTTTCTTT
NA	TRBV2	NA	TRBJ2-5	CASSGGETQYF	TGTGCCAGCAGCGGCGGAGAGACCCAGTACTTC
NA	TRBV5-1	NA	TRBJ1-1	CASSLDPRGEAFF	TGCGCCAGCAGCTTGGACCCTCGGGGTGAAGCTTTCTTT
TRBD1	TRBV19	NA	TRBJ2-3	CASRHTGVRTDTQYF	TGTGCCAGTAGACACACAGGGGTGAGGACAGATACGCAGTATTTT
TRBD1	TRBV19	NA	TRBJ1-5	CASSIRDRSYQPQHF	TGTGCCAGTAGTATACGGGACAGATCGTATCAGCCCCAGCATTTT
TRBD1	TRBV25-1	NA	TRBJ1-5	CASSENWGTGTQHF	TGTGCCAGCAGTGAGAACTGGGGGACAGGGACCCAGCATTTT